This entry lists 28 T cell receptor beta chains sequenced from one sample in a study of OX40 agonist ivuxolimab in advanced cancers. The repertoire was sequenced with immunoSEQ multiplex PCR; TCRdb's copy has only in-frame clones and lacks some. This repertoire shows tens of thousands of clones, 70% to 90% found once; its top ten account for around 3.8%. Sample: CD4+ or CD8+ T cells sorted from blood, taken in a trial of the OX40 agonist ivuxolimab. Receptor source: an adult with an advanced solid tumor such as melanoma, head and neck, liver or kidney cancer.

The chain recombines TRBV7-2 with TRBJ2-1; D not certain. Germline V CDR1 and CDR2: SGHTA, FQGNSA. CDR3 size: 13 residues. The germline V and J ends were trimmed by 5 bases and 4 bases, with 9 bases remaining between them. The CDR3 protein is CASSLGRYNEQFF. The CDR3 nucleotides read TGTGCCAGCAGCCTCGGACGTTACAATGAGCAGTTCTTC.

The rearrangement links TRBV28 to TRBJ2-7; 10 bases match TRBD2. The V and J ends lost 3 bases and 3 bases, in that order; junction bases with no gene match: 5. There are 15 residues in the CDR3. Germline-derived CDR1 and CDR2 are MDHEN and SYDVKM. CDR3: CASSFSSGRGYEQYF. The DNA for the CDR3 is TGTGCCAGCAGTTTCTCTAGCGGGAGAGGCTACGAGCAGTACTTC.

V and J are TRBV4-3 and TRBJ2-7; 10 bases fit TRBD2. Germline assignment: CDR1 LGHNA and CDR2 YSLEER. V trimming: 0 bases; J trimming: 0 bases; junction bases outside the gene matches: 5. CDR3 size: 17 residues. The CDR3 DNA reads TGCGCCAGCAGCCAAGAAAAGGGACTAGCGTCCTCCTACGAGCAGTACTTC. Translation gives CASSQEKGLASSYEQYF.

The chain carries TRBV12-5 and TRBJ2-1; the D gene is possibly TRBD1 (6 bases). The CDR3 runs to 18 residues. The germline V gene encodes CDR1 LGHNT and CDR2 FRNRAP. Between the trimmed V and J ends, which lost 2 bases and 3 bases, there was a span of 20 bases. CDR3 sequence: CASGLLRQTGGFYNEQFF. The CDR3 nucleotides read TGTGCTAGTGGTTTGTTGCGCCAGACAGGTGGGTTCTACAATGAGCAGTTCTTC.

V is TRBV19 and J is TRBJ2-2; D perhaps matches TRBD2 (6 bases). CDR3 size: 17 residues. Germline V gene lookup returns CDR1 LNHDA and CDR2 SQIVND (reference sequence). Trimming removed 7 bases at V and 3 bases at J, with 21 bases between. CDR3 nucleotides: TGTGCCAGTATGAGCGATGGTGCGGGGTCGGACACCGGGGAGCTGTTTTTT. This codes for CASMSDGAGSDTGELFF.

This clone has just one count. Mismatch with germline at one junction end may stem from a read error. V is TRBV6-5 and J is TRBJ2-1; 10 positions match TRBD2. Per the germline V gene, CDR1 is MNHEY and CDR2 is SVGAGI. The CDR3 has 16 amino acids. CDR3 loop: CASRYSSGSSYNEQFF. CDR3 sequence (DNA): TGTGCCAGCAGGTACTCTAGCGGGAGCTCCTACAATGAGCAGTTCTTC.

This chain uses TRBV6-5 with TRBJ2-7; 7 bases are a match to TRBD1. From germline, CDR1 is MNHEY and CDR2 SVGAGI. The CDR3 is made up of 14 amino acids. J gave up 1 base and V 5 bases, and 5 bases lay outside the gene matches. The CDR3 reads CASSTGDISYEQYF. CDR3 DNA: TGTGCCAGCAGTACAGGGGACATTTCCTACGAGCAGTACTTC.

The rearrangement joins TRBV2 to TRBJ2-7; TRBD1 aligns across 8 bases. The CDR3 extends over 13 amino acids. V lost 10 bases, J lost 3 bases, and 8 bases stayed unmatched. Germline V gene lookup returns CDR1 SNHLY and CDR2 FYNNEI. CDR3 amino acids: CATGQGSFYEQYF. CDR3 nucleotide sequence: TGTGCCACCGGACAGGGAAGTTTCTACGAGCAGTACTTC.

The rearrangement uses TRBV5-1 and TRBJ2-5; TRBD1 agrees at 10 bases. Looked up from germline, CDR1 is SGHRS and CDR2 is YFSETQ. The CDR3 is 15 residues long. The ends lost 4 bases at V and 6 bases at J; junction bases unmatched: 9. The CDR3 spells CASSSTGTGVKTQYF. Written as DNA, the CDR3 is TGCGCCAGCAGCAGCACCGGGACAGGGGTAAAGACCCAGTACTTC.

The rearrangement links TRBV28 to TRBJ2-3; 14 bases agree with TRBD2. Germline CDR1 and CDR2: MDHEN and SYDVKM. Unmatched junction bases numbered 6, after V lost 5 bases and J lost 8 bases. The CDR3 runs to 15 residues. The CDR3, as DNA: TGTGCCAGCAGTCTACCGGGACTAGCGGGAGTTACGCAGTATTTT. It is translated as CASSLPGLAGVTQYF.

The V and J genes are TRBV11-2 and TRBJ2-1; no reliable D call. The germline V and J ends were trimmed by 1 base and 0 bases, with 7 bases remaining between them. The length of the CDR3 is 15 residues. Germline loops: CDR1 SGHAT, CDR2 FQNNGV. The CDR3 is CASSLAGSSYNEQFF. The CDR3 coding sequence is TGTGCCAGCAGCTTAGCCGGCAGCTCCTACAATGAGCAGTTCTTC.

This clone appeared a single time. The chain employs TRBV7-8 and TRBJ2-6; TRBD1 is a possible D gene (5 bases). Germline V lookup: CDR1 SGHVS, CDR2 FQNEAQ. This CDR3 spans 17 amino acids. V gave up 6 bases and J gave up 0 bases, with 15 bases separating them. CDR3 DNA: TGTGCCAGCAGACTTACAGGCGGAAGCTCTGGGGCCAACGTCCTGACTTTC. Its translation is CASRLTGGSSGANVLTF.

The chain uses TRBV7-3 and TRBJ2-3; D uncertain. CDR1 and CDR2 (germline): SGHTA, FQGTGA. Trimming removed 4 bases from V and 1 base from J, with 6 bases in between. This CDR3 comprises 13 residues. Written as DNA, the CDR3 is TGTGCCAGCAGCTCCTTTGGCACAGATACGCAGTATTTT. The encoded protein is CASSSFGTDTQYF.

This chain links TRBV10-1 with TRBJ2-1; D is perhaps TRBD1 (5 bases). This CDR3 comprises 15 residues. Trimming took off 6 bases at V and 4 bases at J, with 16 bases between the two ends. CDR1 and CDR2 from the germline V gene are WNHNN and SYGVQD (reference sequence). DNA of the CDR3: TGCGCCAGCAGCACTACCCAGGGAATATACAATGAGCAGTTCTTC. Its protein product is CASSTTQGIYNEQFF.

V and J are TRBV9 and TRBJ2-5, with 13 bases aligning to TRBD2. V lost 6 bases, J lost 4 bases, and 12 bases stayed unmatched. This CDR3 comprises 17 residues. CDR1 SGDLS and CDR2 YYNGEE come from the germline V gene. The CDR3 DNA is TGTGCCAGCAACACAGGTCGGACTAGCGGGAGTGGAGAGACCCAGTACTTC. Translated, it gives CASNTGRTSGSGETQYF.

This chain links TRBV6-6 with TRBJ2-7; D might be TRBD1 (6 bases). This CDR3 is built from 14 residues. Trimming shortened V by 6 bases and J by 0 bases, and 12 bases separated the two germline ends. CDR1 and CDR2 (germline): MNHNY, SVGAGI (reference sequence). This CDR3 is CASSPADSSYEQYF. CDR3 bases: TGTGCCAGCAGCCCTGCGGACAGCTCCTACGAGCAGTACTTC.

The chain uses TRBV6-1 and TRBJ1-1, with TRBD1 matching 8 bases. V was pared by 5 bases and J by 6 bases, with 8 bases of the junction left unmatched. Germline CDR1 reads MNHNS; CDR2 reads SASEGT. The CDR3 is 14 residues long. The CDR3 DNA sequence: TGTGCCAGCAGTTGGACAGGGAGGAGGGCTGAAGCTTTCTTT. This codes for CASSWTGRRAEAFF.

The J gene is TRBJ2-1, the V gene TRBV27; D is possibly TRBD1 or TRBD2 (5 bases each). V was shortened by 3 bases and J by 6 bases, with 12 bases between the two germline ends. From germline, CDR1 is MNHEY and CDR2 SMNVEV (reference sequence). CDR3 length: 14 residues. The CDR3 sequence is CASSLGDAFNEQFF. DNA for the CDR3: TGTGCCAGCAGTTTGGGGGACGCCTTCAATGAGCAGTTCTTC.

This chain links TRBV7-9 with TRBJ1-4; no reliable D call. CDR3 length equals 12 residues. Germline V gene lookup returns CDR1 SEHNR and CDR2 FQNEAQ (reference sequence). V was pared by 7 bases and J by 8 bases, with 11 bases between. The CDR3 sequence is CASTAVSEKLFF. Written as DNA, the CDR3 is TGTGCCAGCACGGCCGTGTCGGAAAAACTGTTTTTT.

This clone is a singleton in its sample. V is TRBV7-9 and J is TRBJ2-2; TRBD1 is a possible D gene (6 bases). This CDR3 region has 16 residues. V was pared by 1 base and J by 2 bases, with 11 bases between. Germline CDR1 SEHNR, CDR2 FQNEAQ (reference sequence). CDR3 loop: CASSLVGATNTGELFF. CDR3 DNA: TGTGCCAGCAGCTTAGTGGGGGCAACCAACACCGGGGAGCTGTTTTTT.

About this clone itself: At one of its ends the junction is not consistent with the germline gene, which may arise from a read error. The genes are TRBV5-6 and TRBJ2-5; D may correspond to TRBD1 or TRBD2 (5 bases each). The better agreement between TRBJ2-7 and the DNA end casts doubt on the J call. Germline V gives CDR1 SGHDT, CDR2 YYEEEE. This CDR3 has 13 residues. CDR3 region: CASSYGATYEQYF. The CDR3 bases are TGTGCCAGTAGCTACGGGGCTACCTACGAGCAGTACTTC.

CDR3 loop: CASSDTSGSSTYGDTQYF. The CDR3 DNA sequence: TGTGCCAGCAGCGATACTAGCGGGAGTTCAACTTACGGAGATACGCAGTATTTT. The chain couples TRBV7-9 to TRBJ2-3; 11 bases align to TRBD2. The CDR3 consists of 18 residues. The germline V gene has CDR1 SEHNR and CDR2 FQNEAQ (reference sequence). V shed 5 bases, J shed 5 bases, and the junction held 15 bases outside the gene matches.

The chain has TRBV7-9 and TRBJ2-1, with D unclear. The CDR3 consists of 11 residues. Trimming took off 6 bases at V and 6 bases at J, with 6 bases between the two ends. The V gene's germline CDR1 is SEHNR and CDR2 FQNEAQ (reference sequence). The CDR3 loop is CASSRSNEQFF. Written as DNA, the CDR3 is TGTGCCAGCAGTCGAAGCAATGAGCAGTTCTTC.

V is TRBV19 and J is TRBJ2-5, with D perhaps TRBD2 (6 bases). V was pared by 7 bases and J by 1 base, with 13 bases between. Germline CDR1 reads LNHDA; CDR2 reads SQIVND (reference sequence). The CDR3 runs 14 residues. The CDR3 here is CASTLTSSQETQYF. The CDR3 nucleotides read TGTGCCAGTACCCTGACTAGTAGCCAAGAGACCCAGTACTTC.

The gene calls are TRBV7-9 and TRBJ2-7, with D hard to call. The CDR3 contains 11 residues. Germline V gene data show CDR1 as SEHNR and CDR2 as FQNEAQ (reference sequence). V lost 3 bases and J lost 5, with 5 bases in between. DNA for the CDR3: TGTGCCAGCAGCTTTTTCGACGAGCAGTACTTC. Translating it yields CASSFFDEQYF.

The chain has TRBV10-1 and TRBJ2-7; D is possibly TRBD1 (5 bases). V lost 4 bases, J lost 6 bases, and 16 bases lay in between. Per the germline V gene, CDR1 is WNHNN and CDR2 is SYGVQD (reference sequence). The CDR3 loop spans 14 amino acids. CDR3 coding DNA: TGCGCCAGCAGTGTTGCAGGGCCCCCCTTCGAGCAGTACTTC. It codes for CASSVAGPPFEQYF.

The chain carries TRBV28 and TRBJ1-1; D is uncertain. V gave up 2 bases and J gave up 1 base, with 20 bases separating them. This CDR3 region has 18 residues. Germline V gene lookup returns CDR1 MDHEN and CDR2 SYDVKM. In nucleotides, the CDR3 is TGTGCCAGCAGTTTACGATCCGGTTCAGCCCTTAGGAACACTGAAGCTTTCTTT. This encodes CASSLRSGSALRNTEAFF.

The rearrangement uses TRBV6-1 and TRBJ2-1; D is ambiguous. The ends were cut back, 6 bases at V and 13 bases at J, with 19 bases in the middle. The CDR3 is 13 amino acids. Per the germline V gene, CDR1 is MNHNS and CDR2 is SASEGT. The CDR3 coding sequence is TGTGCCAGCAGCCCCTCCCCTGAGATCCCTCAGTTCTTC. It yields the protein CASSPSPEIPQFF.